Presented here are 26 T cell receptor beta chains from one specimen sequenced in a study of T cells in women clearing cervical HPV infection. Sequenced by immunoSEQ multiplex PCR; TCRdb stores in-frame clones only, minus some. Its listing shows approximately 16,000 clones. What was sequenced was blood buffy coat. The origin of the receptors is a woman between 18 and 75 years old with a cervical HPV16 infection that either progressed to CIN3+ or cleared (not recorded which).

Turning to this clone: The CDR3 end lies 3 residues beyond the end of the read and is filled in from the germline J gene. J is TRBJ1-2 and V is TRBV6-2 or TRBV6-3; TRBD1 matches 8 bases. Per the germline V gene, CDR1 is MNHEY and CDR2 is SVGEGT. The CDR3 is made up of 16 amino acids. V was pared by 2 bases and J by 0 bases, with 5 bases of the junction left unmatched. The CDR3 reads CASSYGTGRANYGYTF. The sequenced part of the CDR3 DNA is TGTGCCAGCAGTTACGGGACAGGCCGAGCTAACTATGGC.

On this clone itself: The sequence runs out 3 residues before the end of the CDR3; the remainder is reconstructed from the germline J gene. This sequence joins TRBV19 and TRBJ2-1, with D unresolved. The CDR3 totals 15 residues. Per the germline V gene, CDR1 is LNHDA and CDR2 is SQIVND (reference sequence). Trimming took off 6 bases at V and 4 bases at J, with 16 bases between the two ends. Partial CDR3 DNA: TGTGCCAGTAGCTCACAGCACACTTTATACAATGAG. It encodes CASSSQHTLYNE. The entire CDR3 is CASSSQHTLYNEQFF.

Regarding this clone: The read terminates 3 residues before the CDR3 end, so the remaining end is supplied by the germline J gene. V is TRBV2 and J is TRBJ1-5; 8 bases line up with TRBD1. This CDR3 is built from 14 residues. Germline CDR1 reads SNHLY; CDR2 reads FYNNEI. V was clipped by 7 bases and J by 6 bases; unmatched bases: 8. This CDR3 is CASNPDRGGQPQHF. The covered CDR3 bases are TGTGCCAGCAACCCTGACAGGGGAGGTCAGCCC.

With regard to this clone: The CDR3 end is not reached by the read, which stops 3 residues before it; the germline J gene fills it in. This chain joins TRBV2 and TRBJ2-5; TRBD1 matches 8 bases. Germline trimming cut 6 bases from V and 0 bases from J; bases unmatched to any gene: 6. CDR1 and CDR2 from the germline V gene are SNHLY and FYNNEI. The CDR3 is made up of 15 amino acids. Here the CDR3 reads CASRLGQVNQETQYF. The part of the CDR3 DNA that was read is TGTGCCAGCAGGCTGGGACAGGTGAACCAAGAGACC.

Points on this clone: The sequence runs out 3 residues before the end of the CDR3; the remainder is reconstructed from the germline J gene. The chain is built from TRBV6-1 and TRBJ1-5; D uncertain. The germline CDR1 and CDR2 sequences are MNHNS and SASEGT. V was pared by 4 bases and J by 1 base, with 11 bases between. The CDR3 is made up of 15 amino acids. CDR3 region: CASSAPGFSNQPQHF. Partial CDR3 DNA: TGTGCCAGCAGTGCCCCGGGGTTCAGCAATCAGCCC.

Turning to this clone: The read is 3 residues too short to cover the CDR3 end, so that end is filled in from the germline J gene. This chain uses TRBV7-3 with TRBJ2-1; TRBD2 might be the D (5 bases). The germline V gene has CDR1 SGHTA and CDR2 FQGTGA. With 1 base removed from V and 1 base from J, the gap between germline ends came to 23 bases. This CDR3 is built from 20 residues. The CDR3 sequence: CASSLIRIKWWTSSYNEQFF. CDR3 bases read: TGTGCCAGCAGCTTAATCCGTATCAAGTGGTGGACTTCTTCCTACAATGAG. Supplemented by reference TRBV7-3 and TRBJ2-1, the full variable domain reads GAGVSQTPSNKVTEKGKYVELRCDPISGHTALYWYRQSLGQGPEFLIYFQGTGAADDSGLPNDRFFAVRPEGSVSTLKIQRTERGDSAVYLCASSLIRIKWWTSSYNEQFFGPGTRLTVL.

With regard to this clone: The observed sequence ends 3 residues before the CDR3 terminus, with the missing tail filled in from the germline J gene. The chain employs TRBV28 and TRBJ2-7; TRBD1 matches 9 bases. Trimming took 3 bases from V and 1 from J; bases not matched to a gene: 7. This CDR3 has 16 residues. Germline V lookup: CDR1 MDHEN, CDR2 SYDVKM. This CDR3 reads CASSFRTGDWSYEQYF. CDR3 DNA (partial): TGTGCCAGCAGTTTTAGGACAGGGGATTGGTCCTACGAG.

Of note for this clone: The read comes to an end 3 residues before the CDR3 does, leaving the germline J gene to fill in the end. The chain links TRBV18 to TRBJ2-3; 14 bases are shared with TRBD2. CDR1 and CDR2 (germline): KGHSH, LQKENI. This CDR3 is built from 17 residues. Trimming removed 3 bases from V and 3 bases from J; junction bases left unmatched: 5. Partial CDR3 DNA: TGTGCCAGCTCACCCGGGACTAGCGGGGGCCCGACAGATACG. Translating gives CASSPGTSGGPTDT. The entire CDR3 sequence reads CASSPGTSGGPTDTQYF.

Turning to this clone: Read sequence stops 3 residues before the CDR3 end, and the germline J gene provides the missing end. J is TRBJ1-2 and V is TRBV6-2 or TRBV6-3; TRBD1 might be the D (5 bases). The CDR3 is made up of 14 amino acids. CDR1 and CDR2 from the germline V gene are MNHEY and SVGEGT. This CDR3 is CASSYDGSGGSYTF. The sequenced part of the CDR3 DNA is TGTGCCAGCAGTTACGATGGTAGCGGGGGTTCG.

Notes on this clone: The CDR3 goes on 3 residues after the read ends, and that part is filled in from the germline J gene. The gene calls are TRBV16 and TRBJ1-4; no clear D. The CDR3 consists of 15 residues. The germline gives CDR1 KGHSY, CDR2 FQNENV. Deletions cut 0 bases from V and 9 bases from J, with 14 bases between. CDR3 amino acids: CASSQSGTPGQKLFF. The sequenced CDR3 bases are TGTGCCAGCAGCCAATCTGGAACTCCTGGGCAAAAA.

Notes on this clone: The missing CDR3 end, 3 residues past where the read stops, is filled in from the germline J gene. The V gene is TRBV19, the J gene TRBJ2-7; 9 bases match TRBD2. Per the germline V gene, CDR1 is LNHDA and CDR2 is SQIVND (reference sequence). CDR3 length: 16 residues. The V and J ends lost 3 bases and 2 bases, in that order; junction bases with no gene match: 8. CDR3 residues: CASSIFPSGNPYEQYF. Partial CDR3 DNA: TGTGCCAGTAGTATTTTCCCTAGCGGGAACCCCTACGAG.

Of note for this clone: Read coverage stops 3 residues before the CDR3 terminus; the germline J gene supplies the remainder. The chain has TRBV28 and TRBJ2-1, with a tentative D call TRBD2 (5 bases). V was clipped by 9 bases and J by 3 bases, with 12 bases between them. The germline V gene has CDR1 MDHEN and CDR2 SYDVKM. CDR3 length: 13 residues. The DNA read from the CDR3 is TGTGCCAGTATGCGGGCCTTCTACAATGAG. It yields the protein CASMRAFYNE. The full CDR3 sequence reads CASMRAFYNEQFF.

Concerning this clone: The read ends 3 residues before the CDR3 terminus; that terminus is restored from the germline J gene. This chain links TRBV5-5 with TRBJ2-7, with D possibly called TRBD1 or TRBD2 (6 bases each). V was pared by 4 bases and J by 6 bases, with 17 bases between. The CDR3 spans 14 residues. CDR1 SGHKS and CDR2 YYEKEE come from the germline V gene (reference sequence). The part of the CDR3 DNA that was read is TGTGCCAGCAGCCAGACAGGTAGGAGGGCCGAG. This sequence encodes CASSQTGRRAE. The CDR3 reads in full as CASSQTGRRAEQYF. The full variable domain, in which reference TRBV5-5 and TRBJ2-7 provide the parts outside the CDR3, is DAGVTQSPTHLIKTRGQQVTLRCSPISGHKSVSWYQQVLGQGPQFIFQYYEKEERGRGNFPDRFSARQFPNYSSELNVNALLLGDSALYLCASSQTGRRAEQYFGPGTRLTVT.

Of note for this clone: A junction boundary mismatches the germline segment, possibly from a read error. The CDR3 end is not reached by the read, which stops 3 residues before it; the germline J gene fills it in. Other DNA sequences of this sample code for an identical CDR3. The rearrangement links TRBV2 to TRBJ2-7, with D perhaps TRBD2 (5 bases). CDR3 size: 15 residues. The V gene's germline CDR1 is SNHLY and CDR2 FYNNEI. Here the CDR3 reads CASSATGSGSYEQYF. The DNA read from the CDR3 is TGTGCTAGCAGTGCTACGGGGAGTGGCTCCTACGAG.

As concerns this clone: Read coverage stops 3 residues before the CDR3 terminus; the germline J gene supplies the remainder. This chain links TRBV18 with TRBJ1-2, with TRBD1 as a possible D gene (6 bases). This CDR3 is built from 15 residues. Germline V gene data show CDR1 as KGHSH and CDR2 as LQKENI. Trimming took off 3 bases at V and 5 bases at J, with 16 bases between the two ends. CDR3 sequence: CASSPAGDTYYGYTF. Partial CDR3 DNA: TGTGCCAGCTCACCTGCAGGGGATACCTATTATGGC. Full variable domain (outside the CDR3, taken from reference TRBV18 and TRBJ1-2): NAGVMQNPRHLVRRRGQEARLRCSPMKGHSHVYWYRQLPEEGLKFMVYLQKENIIDESGMPKERFSAEFPKEGPSILRIQQVVRGDSAAYFCASSPAGDTYYGYTFGSGTRLTVV.

About this clone: The CDR3 end is not reached by the read, which stops 3 residues before it; the germline J gene fills it in. The chain has TRBV19 and TRBJ2-3, with 7 bases aligning to TRBD1. Per the germline V gene, CDR1 is LNHDA and CDR2 is SQIVND (reference sequence). There are 12 residues in the CDR3. Partial CDR3 DNA: TGTGCCAGTAGTATTCAGGGGGAGACG. Translation: CASSIQGET. The full CDR3 protein is CASSIQGETQYF.

Details on this clone: The read is 3 residues too short to cover the CDR3 end, so that end is filled in from the germline J gene. This chain uses TRBV19 with TRBJ1-2; no firm D call. CDR3 length: 16 residues. Trimming removed 3 bases at V and 4 bases at J, with 18 bases between. Germline CDR1 and CDR2: LNHDA and SQIVND (reference sequence). CDR3 DNA, as far as it was read: TGTGCCAGTAGTATTCTGTTTGAGGGAGCGGGCTATGGC. It specifies CASSILFEGAGYG. The CDR3 in full is CASSILFEGAGYGYTF.

Of note for this clone: The DNA ends 3 residues before the CDR3 does, and the rest of the CDR3 is filled in from the germline J gene. The chain uses TRBV7-6 and TRBJ2-4; possibly TRBD2 for D (5 bases). CDR3 size: 17 residues. Germline CDR1 reads SGHVS; CDR2 reads FNYEAQ. CDR3 region: CASSLGYLSPEEETQYF. CDR3 DNA, as far as it was read: TGTGCCAGCAGCTTGGGCTACTTATCCCCGGAGGAGGAGACT.

As concerns this clone: The CDR3 end falls 3 residues outside the read, so it is completed with the germline J gene. The gene calls are TRBV19 and TRBJ2-3, with 9 bases fitting TRBD2. CDR3 length: 16 amino acids. Per germline, CDR1 LNHDA and CDR2 SQIVND (reference sequence). The CDR3 protein is CASSMGLARIQETQYF. Incomplete CDR3 DNA: TGTGCCAGTAGTATGGGACTAGCTAGAATCCAAGAGACG.

Points on this clone: Coverage ceases 3 residues before the CDR3 finishes, and the germline J gene fills in the end. The chain joins TRBV2 to TRBJ1-2, with D tentatively TRBD1 (5 bases). Germline V gene lookup returns CDR1 SNHLY and CDR2 FYNNEI. The CDR3 runs 15 residues. The CDR3 sequence: CASSPDTQGVGGYTF. The part of the CDR3 DNA that was read is TGTGCCAGCAGCCCCGACACCCAGGGTGTGGGGGGC.

The CDR3 spells CASSLSGANVLTF. The sequenced CDR3 bases are TGTGCCAGCAGCCTTTCTGGGGCCAACGTC. The chain recombines TRBV11-3 with TRBJ2-6, with D unclear. The CDR3 end falls 3 residues outside the read, so it is completed with the germline J gene. Germline-derived CDR1 and CDR2 are SGHNT and YENEEA. The CDR3 contains 13 residues. V was shortened by 5 bases and J by 1 base, with 3 bases between the two germline ends.

Concerning this clone itself: The read halts 3 residues ahead of the CDR3 end, with the missing end drawn from the germline J gene. The chain is built from TRBV7-9 and TRBJ1-2; 7 bases fit TRBD1. Germline CDR1 reads SEHNR; CDR2 reads FQNEAQ (reference sequence). CDR3 length: 14 residues. The CDR3 loop reads CASSSGQFRYDYTF. The sequenced CDR3 bases are TGTGCCAGCAGCTCGGGACAGTTCCGCTACGAC.

A word on this clone: Read coverage stops 3 residues before the CDR3 terminus; the germline J gene supplies the remainder. The gene calls are TRBV20-1 and TRBJ1-1, with unresolved D. The germline V gene has CDR1 DFQATT and CDR2 SNEGSKA (reference sequence). The CDR3 sequence is 11 residues long. Trimming took off 5 bases at V and 1 base at J, with 5 bases between the two ends. The CDR3 DNA, read in part, is TGCAGTGCTGGCACGAACACTGAA. It translates to CSAGTNTE. The whole CDR3 sequence reads CSAGTNTEAFF.

This clone shows up as medium-sized (0.01 to 0.1%) by frequency. The read terminates 3 residues ahead of where the CDR3 ends, so the germline J gene completes it. The chain carries TRBV10-3 and TRBJ2-5; 8 positions match TRBD2. The junction had 1 base not matched to a gene; V was cut back by 5 bases and J by 5 bases. The CDR3 spans 12 residues. Germline loops: CDR1 ENHRY, CDR2 SYGVKD. CDR3: CAISPGGETQYF. The CDR3 DNA, read in part, is TGTGCCATCAGTCCGGGGGGGGAGACC.

Comments on this clone: The sequenced fragment ends 3 residues before the CDR3 boundary, so the rest is inferred from the germline J gene. The rearrangement uses TRBV19 and TRBJ2-2, with 12 bases aligning to TRBD2. CDR3 size: 17 residues. V was pared by 9 bases and J by 5 bases, with 13 bases of the junction left unmatched. Germline V CDR1 and CDR2: LNHDA, SQIVND (reference sequence). The CDR3 bases that were read are TGTGCCAGCCTAAAGCTAGCGGGAGGGCCTAAAACCGGGGAG. Its protein product is CASLKLAGGPKTGE. The full-length CDR3 reads as CASLKLAGGPKTGELFF.

With respect to this clone: The CDR3 extends 3 residues past the end of the read, so its final part is completed from the germline J gene. V usage is TRBV29-1 and J usage is TRBJ2-3; 7 bases are a match to TRBD1. There are 12 residues in the CDR3. V shed 7 bases and J 4 bases; nucleotides not matched to a gene: 5. Germline V gene sequence: CDR1 SQVTM, CDR2 ANQGSEA. This CDR3 reads CSAITGADTQYF. Incomplete CDR3 DNA: TGCAGCGCCATCACAGGGGCAGATACG.